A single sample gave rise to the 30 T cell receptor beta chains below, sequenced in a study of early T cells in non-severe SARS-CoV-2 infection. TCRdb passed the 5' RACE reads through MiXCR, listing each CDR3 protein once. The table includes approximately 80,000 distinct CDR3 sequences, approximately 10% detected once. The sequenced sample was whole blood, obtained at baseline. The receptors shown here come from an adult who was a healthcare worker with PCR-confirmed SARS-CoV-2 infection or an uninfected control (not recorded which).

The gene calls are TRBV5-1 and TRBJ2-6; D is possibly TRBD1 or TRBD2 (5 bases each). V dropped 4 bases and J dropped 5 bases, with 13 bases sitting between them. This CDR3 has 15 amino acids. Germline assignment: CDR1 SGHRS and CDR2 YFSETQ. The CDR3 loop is CASSVRDPRANVLTF. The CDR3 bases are TGCGCCAGCAGCGTAAGGGACCCGCGGGCCAACGTCCTGACTTTC.

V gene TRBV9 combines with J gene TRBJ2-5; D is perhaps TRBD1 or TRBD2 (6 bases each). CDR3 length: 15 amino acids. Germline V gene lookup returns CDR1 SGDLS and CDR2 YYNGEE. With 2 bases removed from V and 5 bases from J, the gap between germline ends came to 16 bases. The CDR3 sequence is CASSVLGGPRETQYF. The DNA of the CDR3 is TGTGCCAGCAGCGTCCTCGGGGGCCCGCGGGAGACCCAGTACTTC.

Here the CDR3 DNA reads TGCAGTGCTAGAGATGACAGGGGAAGGGGTCAGCCCCAGCATTTT. As protein: CSARDDRGRGQPQHF. This rearrangement joins TRBV20-1 to TRBJ1-5, with 8 bases that match TRBD1. The CDR3 totals 15 residues. V shed 0 bases, J shed 6 bases, and the junction held 7 bases outside the gene matches. CDR1 is DFQATT and CDR2 is SNEGSKA in the germline V gene (reference sequence).

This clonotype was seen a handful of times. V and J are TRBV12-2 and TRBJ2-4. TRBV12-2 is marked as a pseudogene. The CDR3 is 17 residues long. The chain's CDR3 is CASRLAVPDLAKNIQYF. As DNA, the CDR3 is TGTGCAAGTCGCTTAGCGGTGCCTGACCTAGCCAAAAACATTCAGTACTTC.

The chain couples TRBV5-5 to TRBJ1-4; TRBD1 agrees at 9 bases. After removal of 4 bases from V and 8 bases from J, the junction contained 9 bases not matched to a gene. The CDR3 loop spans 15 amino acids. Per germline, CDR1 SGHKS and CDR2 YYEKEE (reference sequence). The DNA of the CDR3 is TGTGCCAGCAGCCCCGGGGACAGGGCGGAGGAAAAACTGTTTTTT. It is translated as CASSPGDRAEEKLFF. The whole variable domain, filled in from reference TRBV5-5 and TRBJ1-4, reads DAGVTQSPTHLIKTRGQQVTLRCSPISGHKSVSWYQQVLGQGPQFIFQYYEKEERGRGNFPDRFSARQFPNYSSELNVNALLLGDSALYLCASSPGDRAEEKLFFGSGTQLSVL.

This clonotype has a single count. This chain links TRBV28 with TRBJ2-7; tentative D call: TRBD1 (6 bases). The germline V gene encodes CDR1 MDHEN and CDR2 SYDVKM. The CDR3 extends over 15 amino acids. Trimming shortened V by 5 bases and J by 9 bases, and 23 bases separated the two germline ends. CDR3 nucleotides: TGTGCCAGCAGTCTACAGGGATCCCGGGTCGAAGGGCAGTACTTC. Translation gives CASSLQGSRVEGQYF.

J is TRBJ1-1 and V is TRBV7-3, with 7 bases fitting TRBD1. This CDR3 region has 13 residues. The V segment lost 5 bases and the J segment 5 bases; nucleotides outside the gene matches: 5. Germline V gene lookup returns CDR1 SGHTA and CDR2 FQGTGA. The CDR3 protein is CASSVQGSTEAFF. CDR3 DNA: TGTGCCAGCAGCGTACAGGGGAGTACTGAAGCTTTCTTT.

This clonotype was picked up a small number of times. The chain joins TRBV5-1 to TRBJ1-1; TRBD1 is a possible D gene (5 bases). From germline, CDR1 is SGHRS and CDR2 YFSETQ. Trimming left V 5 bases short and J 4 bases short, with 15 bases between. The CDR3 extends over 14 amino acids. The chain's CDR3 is CASSVLSDSTEAFF. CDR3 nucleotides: TGCGCCAGCAGTGTCCTTTCAGACAGCACTGAAGCTTTCTTT.

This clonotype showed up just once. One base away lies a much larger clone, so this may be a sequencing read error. CDR3 residues: CASSRGLGHTDMQYF. The CDR3 DNA reads TGTGCCAGCAGCCGGGGACTAGGCCACACAGATATGCAGTATTTT. V is TRBV3-1 and J is TRBJ2-3; 8 bases agree with TRBD2. Germline V CDR1 and CDR2: LGHDT, YNNKEL (reference sequence). The CDR3 extends over 15 amino acids.

The CDR3 DNA reads TGTGCCAGCAGCTTGGCCGACGCCTACGAGCAGTACTTC. Protein sequence: CASSLADAYEQYF. V and J are TRBV5-4 and TRBJ2-7, with D hard to call. The CDR3 covers 13 residues. Looked up from germline, CDR1 is SGHNT and CDR2 is YYREEE (reference sequence). Trimming cost V 0 bases and J 2 bases, with 6 bases left between them.

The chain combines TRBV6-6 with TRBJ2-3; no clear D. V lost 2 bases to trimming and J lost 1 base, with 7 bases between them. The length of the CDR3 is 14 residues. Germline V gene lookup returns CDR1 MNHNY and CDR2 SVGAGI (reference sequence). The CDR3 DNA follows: TGTGCCAGCAGTTACCCCGCTGGCACAGATACGCAGTATTTT. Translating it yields CASSYPAGTDTQYF.

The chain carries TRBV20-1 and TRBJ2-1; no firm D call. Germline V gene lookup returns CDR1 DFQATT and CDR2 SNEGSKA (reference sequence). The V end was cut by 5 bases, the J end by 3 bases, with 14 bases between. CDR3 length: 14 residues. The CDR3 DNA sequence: TGCAGTGCTTCATCTTTGCAGGACTACAATGAGCAGTTCTTC. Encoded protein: CSASSLQDYNEQFF.

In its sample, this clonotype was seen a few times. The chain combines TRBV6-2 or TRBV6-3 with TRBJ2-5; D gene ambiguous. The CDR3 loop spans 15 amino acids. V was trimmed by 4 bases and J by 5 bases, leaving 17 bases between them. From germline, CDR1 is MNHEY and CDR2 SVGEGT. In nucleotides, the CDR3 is TGTGCCAGCAGTTTGCCTGGGCTACCTCGGGAGACCCAGTACTTC. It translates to CASSLPGLPRETQYF.

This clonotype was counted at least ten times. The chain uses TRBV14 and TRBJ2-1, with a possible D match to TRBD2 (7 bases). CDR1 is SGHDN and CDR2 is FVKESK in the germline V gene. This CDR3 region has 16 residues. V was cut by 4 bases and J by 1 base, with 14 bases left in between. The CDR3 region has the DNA TGTGCCAGCAGCCCCATAGGGGGGGTTTCCTACAATGAGCAGTTCTTC. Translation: CASSPIGGVSYNEQFF.

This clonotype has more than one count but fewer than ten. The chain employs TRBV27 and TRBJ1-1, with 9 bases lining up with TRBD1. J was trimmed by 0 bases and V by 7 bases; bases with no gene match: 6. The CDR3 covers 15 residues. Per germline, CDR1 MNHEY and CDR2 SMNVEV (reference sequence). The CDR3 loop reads CASTSRTGVNTEAFF. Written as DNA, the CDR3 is TGTGCCAGCACCTCCAGGACAGGGGTGAACACTGAAGCTTTCTTT.

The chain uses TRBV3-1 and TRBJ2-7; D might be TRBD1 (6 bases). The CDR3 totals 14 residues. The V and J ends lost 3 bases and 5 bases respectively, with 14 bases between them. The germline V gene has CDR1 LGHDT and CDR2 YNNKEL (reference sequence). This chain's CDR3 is CASSHLGNRDEQYF. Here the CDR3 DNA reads TGTGCCAGCAGCCATTTAGGAAACAGGGACGAGCAGTACTTC.

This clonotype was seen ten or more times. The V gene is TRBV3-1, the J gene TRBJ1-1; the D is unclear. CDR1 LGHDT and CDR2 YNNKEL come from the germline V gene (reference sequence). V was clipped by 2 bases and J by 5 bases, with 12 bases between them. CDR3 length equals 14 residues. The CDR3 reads CASSQRYDKTEAFF. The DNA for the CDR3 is TGTGCCAGCAGCCAACGATATGACAAAACTGAAGCTTTCTTT.

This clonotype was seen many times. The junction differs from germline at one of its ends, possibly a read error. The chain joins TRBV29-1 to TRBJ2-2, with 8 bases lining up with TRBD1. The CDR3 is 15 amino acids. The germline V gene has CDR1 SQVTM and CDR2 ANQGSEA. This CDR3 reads CSASAGGWNAGELFF. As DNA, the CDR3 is TGCAGCGCCTCAGCAGGGGGCTGGAACGCCGGGGAGCTGTTTTTT.

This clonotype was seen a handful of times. The CDR3 protein is CASSPGTPFSYEQYF. Written as DNA, the CDR3 is TGTGCCAGCAGCCCCGGGACTCCTTTCTCCTACGAGCAGTACTTC. This sequence joins TRBV11-2 and TRBJ2-7; possible D gene TRBD2, 6 bases. CDR1 SGHAT and CDR2 FQNNGV come from the germline V gene. The CDR3 contains 15 residues. Trimming shortened V by 5 bases and J by 0 bases, and 14 bases separated the two germline ends.

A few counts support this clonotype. DNA for the CDR3: TGTGCCAGCAGCTTGGGGGCAGACATAACCTACGAGCAGTACTTC. Translation: CASSLGADITYEQYF. This chain joins TRBV5-6 and TRBJ2-7; D is uncertain. V lost 0 bases and J 2 bases, leaving 12 bases between the germline ends. Germline V gene lookup returns CDR1 SGHDT and CDR2 YYEEEE. The CDR3 extends over 15 amino acids.

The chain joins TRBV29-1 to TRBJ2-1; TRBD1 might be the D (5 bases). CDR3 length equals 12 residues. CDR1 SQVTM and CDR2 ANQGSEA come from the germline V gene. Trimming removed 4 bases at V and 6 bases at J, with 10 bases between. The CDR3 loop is CSVGGFGNEQFF. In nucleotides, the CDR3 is TGCAGCGTTGGGGGCTTTGGCAATGAGCAGTTCTTC.

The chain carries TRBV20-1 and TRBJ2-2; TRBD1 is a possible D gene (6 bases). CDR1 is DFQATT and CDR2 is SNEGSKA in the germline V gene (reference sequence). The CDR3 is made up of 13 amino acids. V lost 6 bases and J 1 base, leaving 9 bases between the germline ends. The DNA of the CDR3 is TGCAGTGCGGTACAGGGGAACACCGGGGAGCTGTTTTTT. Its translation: CSAVQGNTGELFF.

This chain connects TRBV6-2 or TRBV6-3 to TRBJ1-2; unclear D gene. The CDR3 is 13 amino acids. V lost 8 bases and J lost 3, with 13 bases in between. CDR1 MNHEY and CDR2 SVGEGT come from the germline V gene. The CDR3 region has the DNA TGTGCCAGCCGAAAGGACGGTGACTATGGCTACACCTTC. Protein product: CASRKDGDYGYTF.

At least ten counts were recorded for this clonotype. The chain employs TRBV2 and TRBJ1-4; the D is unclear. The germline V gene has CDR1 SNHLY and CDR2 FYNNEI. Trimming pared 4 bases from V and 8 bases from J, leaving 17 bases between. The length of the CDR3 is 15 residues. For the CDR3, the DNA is TGTGCCAGCAGTGCCGACGGAACCCGAGGGGAAAAACTGTTTTTT. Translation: CASSADGTRGEKLFF.

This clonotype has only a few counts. The CDR3 bases are TGTGCCAGCAGCCGAGACGGAAATGGCTACACCTTC. It encodes CASSRDGNGYTF. The chain has TRBV2 and TRBJ1-2; D is undetermined. This CDR3 comprises 12 residues. V was pared by 6 bases and J by 6 bases, with 11 bases between. The germline V gene has CDR1 SNHLY and CDR2 FYNNEI. Filled out from reference TRBV2 and TRBJ1-2, the complete variable domain reads EPEVTQTPSHQVTQMGQEVILRCVPISNHLYFYWYRQILGQKVEFLVSFYNNEISEKSEIFDDQFSVERPDGSNFTLKIRSTKLEDSAMYFCASSRDGNGYTFGSGTRLTVV.

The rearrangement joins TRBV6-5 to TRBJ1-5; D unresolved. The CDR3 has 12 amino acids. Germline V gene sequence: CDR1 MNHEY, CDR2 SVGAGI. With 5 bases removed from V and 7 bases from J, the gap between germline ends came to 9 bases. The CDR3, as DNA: TGTGCCAGCAGTCCCCCCAACCAGCCCCAGCATTTT. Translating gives CASSPPNQPQHF.

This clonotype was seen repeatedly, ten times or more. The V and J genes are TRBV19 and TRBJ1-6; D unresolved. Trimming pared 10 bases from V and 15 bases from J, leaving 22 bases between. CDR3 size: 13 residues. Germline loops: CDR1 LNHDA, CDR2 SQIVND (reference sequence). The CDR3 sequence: CANLPAGSSNLHF. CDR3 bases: TGTGCCAACCTCCCCGCGGGCAGCTCAAACCTCCACTTT.

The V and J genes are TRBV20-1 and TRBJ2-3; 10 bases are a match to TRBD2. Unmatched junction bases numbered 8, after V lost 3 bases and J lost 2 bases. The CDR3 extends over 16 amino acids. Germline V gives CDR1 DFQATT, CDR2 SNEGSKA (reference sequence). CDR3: CSARLASGGLTDTQYF. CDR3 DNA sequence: TGCAGTGCTAGGTTGGCTAGCGGGGGCCTCACAGATACGCAGTATTTT.

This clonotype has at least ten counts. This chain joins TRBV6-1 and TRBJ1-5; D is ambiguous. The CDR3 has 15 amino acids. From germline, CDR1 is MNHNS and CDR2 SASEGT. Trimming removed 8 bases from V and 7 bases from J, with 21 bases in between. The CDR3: CASEPPGGRLQPQHF. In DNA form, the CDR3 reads TGTGCCAGCGAACCCCCTGGAGGGAGGCTCCAGCCCCAGCATTTT.

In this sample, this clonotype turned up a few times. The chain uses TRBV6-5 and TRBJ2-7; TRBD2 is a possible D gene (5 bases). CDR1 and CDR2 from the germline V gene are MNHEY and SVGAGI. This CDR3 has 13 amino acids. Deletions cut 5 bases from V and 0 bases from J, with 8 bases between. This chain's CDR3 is CASSAAASYEQYF. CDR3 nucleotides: TGTGCCAGCAGTGCAGCGGCCTCCTACGAGCAGTACTTC.